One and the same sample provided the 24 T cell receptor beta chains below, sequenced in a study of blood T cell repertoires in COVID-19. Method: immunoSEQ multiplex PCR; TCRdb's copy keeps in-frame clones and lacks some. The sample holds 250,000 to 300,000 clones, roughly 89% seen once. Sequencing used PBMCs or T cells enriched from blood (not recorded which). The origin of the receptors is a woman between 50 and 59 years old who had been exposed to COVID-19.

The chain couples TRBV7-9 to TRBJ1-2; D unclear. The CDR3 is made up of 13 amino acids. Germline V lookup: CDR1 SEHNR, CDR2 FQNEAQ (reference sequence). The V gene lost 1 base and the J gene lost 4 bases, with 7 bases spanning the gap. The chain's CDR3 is CASSLGGIYGYTF. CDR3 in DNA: TGTGCCAGCAGCTTAGGAGGGATCTATGGCTACACCTTC.

CDR3 bases: TGCGCCAGCGCGAGCTCCTATAATTCACCCCTCCACTTT. Its protein is CASASSYNSPLHF. The rearrangement uses TRBV5-1 and TRBJ1-6; no firm D call. CDR3 size: 13 residues. Trimming stripped 7 bases from V and 0 bases from J, with 5 bases between. Germline CDR1 is SGHRS and CDR2 is YFSETQ.

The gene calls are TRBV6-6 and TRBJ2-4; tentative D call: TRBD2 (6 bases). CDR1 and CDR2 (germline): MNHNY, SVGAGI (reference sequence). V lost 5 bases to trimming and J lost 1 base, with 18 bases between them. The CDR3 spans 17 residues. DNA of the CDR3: TGTGCCAGCAGTCTAGGACAAGGCAGCGGGGCCAAAAACATTCAGTACTTC. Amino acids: CASSLGQGSGAKNIQYF.

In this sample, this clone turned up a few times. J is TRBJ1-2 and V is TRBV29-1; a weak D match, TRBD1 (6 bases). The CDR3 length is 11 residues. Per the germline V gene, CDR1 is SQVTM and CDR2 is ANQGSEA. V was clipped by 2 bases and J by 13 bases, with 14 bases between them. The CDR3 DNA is TGCAGCGTTGAACGGACAGACATTCTCACCTTC. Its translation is CSVERTDILTF.

This CDR3 reads CASSGDIYGYTF. The CDR3 DNA sequence: TGTGCCAGCAGCGGGGACATCTATGGCTACACCTTC. The V gene is TRBV25-1, the J gene TRBJ1-2, with D possibly matching TRBD1 (6 bases). The germline V gene encodes CDR1 MGHDK and CDR2 SYGVNS. The CDR3 runs to 12 residues. With 6 bases removed from V and 4 bases from J, the gap between germline ends came to 9 bases.

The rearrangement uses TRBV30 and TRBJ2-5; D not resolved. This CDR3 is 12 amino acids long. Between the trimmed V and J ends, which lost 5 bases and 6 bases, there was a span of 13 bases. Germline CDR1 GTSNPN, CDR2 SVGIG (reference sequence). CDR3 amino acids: CAWLTGSKTQYF. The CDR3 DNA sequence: TGTGCCTGGTTGACGGGTTCGAAGACCCAGTACTTC.

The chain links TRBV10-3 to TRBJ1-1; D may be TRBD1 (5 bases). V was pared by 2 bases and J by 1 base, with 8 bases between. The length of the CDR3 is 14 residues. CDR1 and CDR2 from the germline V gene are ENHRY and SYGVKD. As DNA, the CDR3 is TGTGCCATCAGTGAGGCAGGGCGGAACACTGAAGCTTTCTTT. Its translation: CAISEAGRNTEAFF.

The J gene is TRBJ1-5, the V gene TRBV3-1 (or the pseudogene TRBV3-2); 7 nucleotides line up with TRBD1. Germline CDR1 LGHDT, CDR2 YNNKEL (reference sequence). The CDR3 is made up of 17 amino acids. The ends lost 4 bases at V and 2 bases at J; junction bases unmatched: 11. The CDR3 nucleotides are TGTGCCAGCAGCCCGTACCAGGGGGGTTTCGGCAATCAGCCCCAGCATTTT. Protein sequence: CASSPYQGGFGNQPQHF.

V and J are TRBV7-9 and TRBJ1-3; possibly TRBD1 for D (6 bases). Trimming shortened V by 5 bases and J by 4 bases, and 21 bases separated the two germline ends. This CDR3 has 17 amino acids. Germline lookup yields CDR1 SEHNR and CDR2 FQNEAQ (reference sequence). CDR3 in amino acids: CASSTHGTTLSGNTIYF. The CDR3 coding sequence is TGTGCCAGCAGCACCCACGGGACAACTCTGTCCGGAAACACCATATATTTT.

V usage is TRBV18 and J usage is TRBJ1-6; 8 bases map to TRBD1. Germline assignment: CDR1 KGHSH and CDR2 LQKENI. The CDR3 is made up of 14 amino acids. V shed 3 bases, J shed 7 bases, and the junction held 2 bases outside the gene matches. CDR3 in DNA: TGTGCCAGCTCACCGGACAGGGCAAATTCACCCCTCCACTTT. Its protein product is CASSPDRANSPLHF.

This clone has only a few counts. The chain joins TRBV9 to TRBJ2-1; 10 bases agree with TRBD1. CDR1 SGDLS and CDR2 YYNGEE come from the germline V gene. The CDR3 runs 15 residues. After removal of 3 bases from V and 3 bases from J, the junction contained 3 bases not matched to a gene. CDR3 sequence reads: CASSAGQGNYNEQFF. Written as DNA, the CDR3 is TGTGCCAGCAGCGCGGGACAGGGGAACTACAATGAGCAGTTCTTC.

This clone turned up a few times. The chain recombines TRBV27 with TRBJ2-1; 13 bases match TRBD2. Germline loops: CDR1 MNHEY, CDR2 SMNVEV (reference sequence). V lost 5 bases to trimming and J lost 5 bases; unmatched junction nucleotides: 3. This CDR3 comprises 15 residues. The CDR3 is CASSGGLAGNNEQFF. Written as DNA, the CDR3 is TGTGCCAGCAGTGGGGGACTAGCGGGGAACAATGAGCAGTTCTTC.

The CDR3 bases are TGTGCCAGTAGTAGATACAGTGCAACTAATGAAAAACTGTTTTTT. Protein product: CASSRYSATNEKLFF. The chain combines TRBV19 with TRBJ1-4, with D uncertain. Germline loops: CDR1 LNHDA, CDR2 SQIVND (reference sequence). The CDR3 runs 15 residues. V was shortened by 4 bases and J by 0 bases, with 9 bases between the two germline ends.

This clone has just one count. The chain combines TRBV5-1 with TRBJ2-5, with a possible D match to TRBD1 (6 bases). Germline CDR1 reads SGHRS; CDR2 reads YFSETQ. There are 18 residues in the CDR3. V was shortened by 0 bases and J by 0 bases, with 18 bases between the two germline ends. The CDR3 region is CASSLAVGGGPNQETQYF. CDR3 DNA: TGCGCCAGCAGCTTGGCCGTGGGTGGGGGCCCTAACCAAGAGACCCAGTACTTC. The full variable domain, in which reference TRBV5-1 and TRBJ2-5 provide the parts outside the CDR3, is KAGVTQTPRYLIKTRGQQVTLSCSPISGHRSVSWYQQTPGQGLQFLFEYFSETQRNKGNFPGRFSGRQFSNSRSEMNVSTLELGDSALYLCASSLAVGGGPNQETQYFGPGTRLLVL.

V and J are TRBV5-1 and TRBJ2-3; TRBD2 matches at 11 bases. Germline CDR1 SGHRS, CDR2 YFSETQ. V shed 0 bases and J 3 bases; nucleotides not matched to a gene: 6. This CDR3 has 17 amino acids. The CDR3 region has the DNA TGCGCCAGCAGCTTGGCCTTAGCGGGGGGGCTAACAGATACGCAGTATTTT. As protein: CASSLALAGGLTDTQYF. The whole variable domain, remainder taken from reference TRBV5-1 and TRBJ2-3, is KAGVTQTPRYLIKTRGQQVTLSCSPISGHRSVSWYQQTPGQGLQFLFEYFSETQRNKGNFPGRFSGRQFSNSRSEMNVSTLELGDSALYLCASSLALAGGLTDTQYFGPGTRLTVL.

DNA of the CDR3: TGTGCCATCAACCAGGGGCCCAACTCTGGAAACACCATATATTTT. Amino acids: CAINQGPNSGNTIYF. This chain uses TRBV10-3 with TRBJ1-3; weak D call: TRBD1 (6 bases). V was trimmed by 7 bases and J by 0 bases, leaving 13 bases between them. Germline values: CDR1 ENHRY, CDR2 SYGVKD. The CDR3 contains 15 residues.

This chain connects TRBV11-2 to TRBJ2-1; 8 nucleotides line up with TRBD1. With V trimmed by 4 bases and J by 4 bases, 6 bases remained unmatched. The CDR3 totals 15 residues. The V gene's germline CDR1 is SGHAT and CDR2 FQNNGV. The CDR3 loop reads CASSYPRTGYNEQFF. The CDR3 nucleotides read TGTGCCAGCAGCTACCCTCGGACAGGGTACAATGAGCAGTTCTTC.

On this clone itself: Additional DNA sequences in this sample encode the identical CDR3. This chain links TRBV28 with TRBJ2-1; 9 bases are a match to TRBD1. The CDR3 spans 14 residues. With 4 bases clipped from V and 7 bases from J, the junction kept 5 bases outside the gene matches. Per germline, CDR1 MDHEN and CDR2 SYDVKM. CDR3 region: CASSSGQGKNEQFF. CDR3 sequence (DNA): TGTGCCAGCAGTTCCGGACAGGGGAAAAATGAGCAGTTCTTC.

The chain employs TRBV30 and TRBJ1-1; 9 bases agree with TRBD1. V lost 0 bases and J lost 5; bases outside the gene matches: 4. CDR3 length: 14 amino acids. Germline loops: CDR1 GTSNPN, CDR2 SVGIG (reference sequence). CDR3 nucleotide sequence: TGTGCCTGGAGTGTGAAGGGACAGGGAACTGAAGCTTTCTTT. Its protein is CAWSVKGQGTEAFF.

CDR3 in amino acids: CASSRTSSYEQYF. The CDR3 bases are TGTGCCAGCAGTCGGACTAGCTCCTACGAGCAGTACTTC. This chain uses TRBV11-2 with TRBJ2-7, with 7 bases aligning to TRBD2. The CDR3 extends over 13 amino acids. V shed 6 bases and J 0 bases; nucleotides not matched to a gene: 2. The V gene's germline CDR1 is SGHAT and CDR2 FQNNGV.

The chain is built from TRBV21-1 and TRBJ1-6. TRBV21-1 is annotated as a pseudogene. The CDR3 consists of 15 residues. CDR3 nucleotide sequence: TGTGCCAGCAGCAAGAGCACGGGAGGGAATTCACCCCTCCACTTT. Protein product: CASSKSTGGNSPLHF.

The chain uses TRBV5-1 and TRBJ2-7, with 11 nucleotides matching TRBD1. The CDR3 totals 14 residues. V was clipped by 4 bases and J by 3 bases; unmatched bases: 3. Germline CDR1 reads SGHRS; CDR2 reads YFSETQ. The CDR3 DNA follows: TGCGCCAGCAGCCCCGGGACAGGGGGCTACGAGCAGTACTTC. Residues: CASSPGTGGYEQYF.

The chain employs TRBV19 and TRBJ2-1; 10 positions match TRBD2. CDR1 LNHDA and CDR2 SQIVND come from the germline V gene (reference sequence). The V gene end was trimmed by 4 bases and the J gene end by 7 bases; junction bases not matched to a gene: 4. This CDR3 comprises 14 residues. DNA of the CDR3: TGTGCCAGTAGTAAGGGACTAGCGACGAATGAGCAGTTCTTC. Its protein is CASSKGLATNEQFF.

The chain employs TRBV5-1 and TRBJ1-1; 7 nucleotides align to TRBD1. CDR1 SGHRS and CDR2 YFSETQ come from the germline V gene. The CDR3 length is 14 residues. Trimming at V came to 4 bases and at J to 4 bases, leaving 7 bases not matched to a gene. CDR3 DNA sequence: TGCGCCAGCAGCCCACCGACAGGGATCACTGAAGCTTTCTTT. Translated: CASSPPTGITEAFF. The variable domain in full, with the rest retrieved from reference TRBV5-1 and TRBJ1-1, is KAGVTQTPRYLIKTRGQQVTLSCSPISGHRSVSWYQQTPGQGLQFLFEYFSETQRNKGNFPGRFSGRQFSNSRSEMNVSTLELGDSALYLCASSPPTGITEAFFGQGTRLTVV.